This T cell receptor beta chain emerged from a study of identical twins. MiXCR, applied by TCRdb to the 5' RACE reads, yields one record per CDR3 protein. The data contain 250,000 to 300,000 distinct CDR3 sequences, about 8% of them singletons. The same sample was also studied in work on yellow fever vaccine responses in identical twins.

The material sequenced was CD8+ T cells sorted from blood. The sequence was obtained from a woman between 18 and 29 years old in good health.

The CDR3 region has the DNA TGTGCCACCCAGGAGATGAGCTACGAGCAGTACTTC. The encoded protein is CATQEMSYEQYF. J is TRBJ2-7 and V is TRBV7-9; no definite D call. The CDR3 is 12 amino acids. Deletions cut 10 bases from V and 3 bases from J, with 13 bases between. In germline, CDR1 is SEHNR, CDR2 FQNEAQ (reference sequence).